These 26 T cell receptor beta chains were all obtained from the same sample, sequenced in a study of CD8 T cells in ankylosing spondylitis. Study results and limitations: Characteristic of ankylosing spondylitis blood, it appeared, was a TCR beta motif comprising several highly homologous variants.

TCRdb used MiXCR to reprocess the 5' RACE reads, holding one entry per CDR3 protein. The sample has around 440,000 distinct CDR3 sequences, more than 15% seen once. Antigens for these TCRs are unknown. The source material was blood, either unsorted or a sorted T cell fraction (not recorded which). Receptor source: a male donor with ankylosing spondylitis.

The chain has TRBV10-3 and TRBJ2-7; D is undetermined. Germline lookup yields CDR1 ENHRY and CDR2 SYGVKD. This CDR3 is 14 amino acids long. Trimming took off 2 bases at V and 2 bases at J, with 10 bases between the two ends. In nucleotides, the CDR3 is TGTGCCATCAGTGAGCGGAGCCCTACCTACGAGCAGTACTTC. Protein product: CAISERSPTYEQYF.

The rearrangement joins TRBV20-1 to TRBJ2-1, with 8 nucleotides matching TRBD2. With V trimmed by 0 bases and J by 3 bases, 4 bases remained unmatched. Germline V gene sequence: CDR1 DFQATT, CDR2 SNEGSKA (reference sequence). The CDR3 has 15 residues. Here the CDR3 DNA reads TGCAGTGCTAGAGAAGGGCTAGCGGGCTACAATGAGCAGTTCTTC. Translation gives CSAREGLAGYNEQFF.

This clonotype was recorded a few times. J is TRBJ2-7 and V is TRBV5-1; D possibly corresponds to TRBD2 (5 bases). This CDR3 comprises 14 residues. Trimming shortened V by 4 bases and J by 2 bases, and 13 bases separated the two germline ends. Germline V lookup: CDR1 SGHRS, CDR2 YFSETQ. CDR3 protein: CASSAWEIPYEQYF. The CDR3 DNA is TGCGCCAGCAGCGCGTGGGAGATTCCCTACGAGCAGTACTTC.

J is TRBJ2-7 and V is TRBV20-1; 11 bases line up with TRBD2. The CDR3 contains 15 residues. V lost 6 bases, J lost 2 bases, and 9 bases stayed unmatched. Germline-derived CDR1 and CDR2 are DFQATT and SNEGSKA (reference sequence). For the CDR3, the DNA is TGCAGTGCCAGCTCTAGCGGGGGGATTACCTACGAGCAGTACTTC. It translates to CSASSSGGITYEQYF.

The chain uses TRBV29-1 and TRBJ2-3, with D possibly matching TRBD1 (5 bases). CDR3 length: 12 amino acids. CDR1 is SQVTM, CDR2 ANQGSEA, per germline. Trimming pared 6 bases from V and 2 bases from J, leaving 9 bases between. The DNA for the CDR3 is TGCAGCGTCTTGACAGACACAGATACGCAGTATTTT. This codes for CSVLTDTDTQYF.

The table lists this clonotype with a few counts. The chain couples TRBV28 to TRBJ2-2; D unclear. The V and J ends lost 9 bases and 6 bases respectively, with 2 bases between them. CDR1 and CDR2 from the germline V gene are MDHEN and SYDVKM. The CDR3 runs to 9 residues. CDR3 sequence reads: CASPGELFF. CDR3 nucleotides: TGTGCCAGTCCCGGGGAGCTGTTTTTT.

There are a few counts of this clonotype. The gene calls are TRBV12-3 or TRBV12-4 and TRBJ1-1; no firm D call. This CDR3 has 14 residues. V shed 5 bases and J shed 10 bases, with 20 bases lying between them. DNA for the CDR3: TGTGCCAGCAGTAGTCGTGGTAGTGTGGTAGGAGCTTTCTTT. Its translation is CASSSRGSVVGAFF.

Ten or more counts support this clonotype. This chain joins TRBV7-2 and TRBJ2-3; 7 bases agree with TRBD1. CDR1 SGHTA and CDR2 FQGNSA come from the germline V gene. CDR3 size: 14 residues. The V segment lost 5 bases and the J segment 6 bases; nucleotides outside the gene matches: 8. The CDR3 here is CASSRDSPIDTQYF. CDR3 bases: TGTGCCAGCAGCCGGGACAGTCCAATTGATACGCAGTATTTT.

This clonotype was detected only a few times. The rearrangement uses TRBV5-4 and TRBJ2-1; D is unclear. The CDR3 spans 15 residues. Germline CDR1 and CDR2: SGHNT and YYREEE (reference sequence). Trimming took off 2 bases at V and 1 base at J, with 10 bases between the two ends. CDR3 DNA: TGTGCCAGCAGCTTTGCAGGTGGTTCCTACAATGAGCAGTTCTTC. Amino acids: CASSFAGGSYNEQFF. Full variable domain (outside the CDR3, taken from reference TRBV5-4 and TRBJ2-1): ETGVTQSPTHLIKTRGQQVTLRCSSQSGHNTVSWYQQALGQGPQFIFQYYREEENGRGNFPPRFSGLQFPNYSSELNVNALELDDSALYLCASSFAGGSYNEQFFGPGTRLTVL.

This clonotype showed up just a few times. The chain links TRBV7-2 to TRBJ1-1; D uncertain. CDR3 length: 14 amino acids. Trimming shortened V by 2 bases and J by 0 bases, and 7 bases separated the two germline ends. Germline-derived CDR1 and CDR2 are SGHTA and FQGNSA. DNA of the CDR3: TGTGCCAGCAGCTTACGGAACCTGAACACTGAAGCTTTCTTT. Its translation is CASSLRNLNTEAFF.

This chain links TRBV27 with TRBJ1-2; no definite D call. CDR1 and CDR2 from the germline V gene are MNHEY and SMNVEV (reference sequence). Trimming took 5 bases from V and 0 from J, leaving 13 bases between them. The CDR3 is made up of 15 amino acids. In nucleotides, the CDR3 is TGTGCCAGCAGTACCCCAGGAGGCCCTAACTATGGCTACACCTTC. Protein: CASSTPGGPNYGYTF.

This clonotype was seen ten or more times. This chain joins TRBV29-1 and TRBJ2-1, with a tentative D call TRBD1 (5 bases). V was shortened by 3 bases and J by 4 bases, with 13 bases between the two germline ends. This CDR3 is built from 14 residues. The V gene's germline CDR1 is SQVTM and CDR2 ANQGSEA. As DNA, the CDR3 is TGCAGCGTTGAGACAGCCGTTAGTTACAATGAGCAGTTCTTC. Amino acid sequence: CSVETAVSYNEQFF.

This clonotype was picked up a small number of times. The chain links TRBV20-1 to TRBJ1-1; D is unresolved. Germline V gene data show CDR1 as DFQATT and CDR2 as SNEGSKA (reference sequence). The V and J ends lost 3 bases and 0 bases respectively, with 8 bases between them. This CDR3 comprises 13 residues. CDR3 in DNA: TGCAGTGCTAGTTATGGCATGAACACTGAAGCTTTCTTT. Its protein product is CSASYGMNTEAFF.

This rearrangement joins TRBV7-9 to TRBJ1-2, with 9 bases lining up with TRBD1. The length of the CDR3 is 15 residues. CDR1 and CDR2 (germline): SEHNR, FQNEAQ (reference sequence). V dropped 0 bases and J dropped 6; count of bases not matched to a gene: 5. This CDR3 reads CASSLAGQGEDGYTF. The CDR3 DNA follows: TGTGCCAGCAGCTTAGCGGGACAGGGAGAAGATGGCTACACCTTC. The whole variable domain, remainder taken from reference TRBV7-9 and TRBJ1-2, is DTGVSQNPRHKITKRGQNVTFRCDPISEHNRLYWYRQTLGQGPEFLTYFQNEAQLEKSRLLSDRFSAERPKGSFSTLEIQRTEQGDSAMYLCASSLAGQGEDGYTFGSGTRLTVV.

This chain uses TRBV20-1 with TRBJ2-3, with 7 nucleotides matching TRBD2. Unmatched junction bases numbered 9, after V lost 6 bases and J lost 0 bases. This CDR3 contains 15 residues. Germline CDR1 is DFQATT and CDR2 is SNEGSKA (reference sequence). Here the CDR3 DNA reads TGCAGTGCAACTACTAGCGCCGGGAGCACAGATACGCAGTATTTT. Translation gives CSATTSAGSTDTQYF.

This clonotype was counted ten times or more. This chain links TRBV5-1 with TRBJ2-3; 7 bases fit TRBD1. The CDR3 sequence is 15 residues long. The germline V gene has CDR1 SGHRS and CDR2 YFSETQ. Germline trimming cut 5 bases from V and 2 bases from J; bases unmatched to any gene: 8. DNA of the CDR3: TGCGCCAGCAGAGCCGACGGGACAGTCACAGATACGCAGTATTTT. Translated, it gives CASRADGTVTDTQYF.

The chain uses TRBV15 and TRBJ1-5; 8 bases are a match to TRBD1. Germline CDR1 reads LNHNV; CDR2 reads YYDKDF (reference sequence). Losses at the gene ends were 2 bases for V and 11 bases for J; bases not matched to a gene: 8. The CDR3 extends over 14 amino acids. In DNA form, the CDR3 reads TGTGCCACCAGCAGACGTGGACAGGGCAATGCCCAGCATTTT. This sequence encodes CATSRRGQGNAQHF.

The genes are TRBV7-3 and TRBJ2-1; 7 bases are shared with TRBD1. CDR1 is SGHTA, CDR2 FQGTGA, per germline. J gave up 8 bases and V 3 bases, and 4 bases lay outside the gene matches. The CDR3 sequence is 13 residues long. The CDR3 DNA reads as TGTGCCAGCAGCTTGACAGGGTGGGATGAGCAGTTCTTC. Its translation is CASSLTGWDEQFF.

The J gene is TRBJ1-2, the V gene TRBV3-1; TRBD1 is a possible D gene (5 bases). Trimming cost V 4 bases and J 6 bases, with 15 bases left between them. The CDR3 loop spans 14 amino acids. CDR1 is LGHDT, CDR2 YNNKEL, per germline (reference sequence). Written as DNA, the CDR3 is TGTGCCAGCAGCCCCCTCGGGACGTCAAATGGCTACACCTTC. It yields the protein CASSPLGTSNGYTF.

The chain's CDR3 is CSASPLAGSSYNEQFF. The CDR3 DNA sequence: TGCAGTGCTTCTCCCCTAGCGGGCTCCTCCTACAATGAGCAGTTCTTC. The rearrangement links TRBV20-1 to TRBJ2-1; 8 bases are shared with TRBD2. The CDR3 consists of 16 residues. The trim removed 5 bases at V and 0 bases at J, leaving 9 bases unmatched. CDR1 and CDR2 from the germline V gene are DFQATT and SNEGSKA (reference sequence).

The V and J genes are TRBV13 and TRBJ2-3; tentative D call: TRBD2 (5 bases). Germline CDR1 PRHDT, CDR2 FYEKMQ (reference sequence). This CDR3 spans 16 amino acids. With 5 bases removed from V and 2 bases from J, the gap between germline ends came to 17 bases. CDR3 residues: CASSPPGKHNTDTQYF. CDR3 nucleotide sequence: TGTGCCAGCAGCCCCCCCGGGAAACATAACACAGATACGCAGTATTTT.

This clonotype was seen a few times. A much larger clone differs by one base, so this may be a read error. This sequence joins TRBV12-3 or TRBV12-4 and TRBJ2-2, with 9 positions matching TRBD2. The CDR3 is 19 amino acids. V lost 8 bases and J lost 5; bases outside the gene matches: 21. CDR3 protein: CASCPAQGGGRARTGELFF. The CDR3 region has the DNA TGTGCCAGCTGTCCGGCACAGGGTGGCGGGAGGGCCAGGACCGGGGAGCTGTTTTTT.

The genes are TRBV6-1 and TRBJ2-2, with D maybe TRBD2 (6 bases). Trimming took 7 bases from V and 5 from J, leaving 14 bases between them. The CDR3 runs to 14 residues. CDR1 and CDR2 (germline): MNHNS, SASEGT. CDR3 bases: TGTGCCAGCACCTCGGAGGGGCGGACCGGGGAGCTGTTTTTT. It encodes CASTSEGRTGELFF.

There are a few counts of this clonotype. This chain connects TRBV2 to TRBJ2-7, with TRBD2 identical over 10 bases. The length of the CDR3 is 14 residues. CDR1 and CDR2 (germline): SNHLY, FYNNEI. Trimming removed 7 bases from V and 0 bases from J; junction bases left unmatched: 3. As DNA, the CDR3 is TGTGCCAGCAAACCTAGCGGGGGCTCCTACGAGCAGTACTTC. This gives the protein CASKPSGGSYEQYF.

This clonotype came up many times. The chain is built from TRBV20-1 and TRBJ2-1; 8 nucleotides match TRBD2. The CDR3 loop spans 18 amino acids. Germline CDR1 and CDR2: DFQATT and SNEGSKA (reference sequence). Trimming took 3 bases from V and 5 from J; bases not matched to a gene: 18. Here the CDR3 DNA reads TGCAGTGCTAGGGTGATGGGGGGTAGCGGGGAAAAAAACAATGAGCAGTTCTTC. Amino acids: CSARVMGGSGEKNNEQFF.

As regards this clonotype: Lacking the conserved final phenylalanine or tryptophan, this CDR3 likely reflects a read error. The CDR3 nucleotides read TGTGCCAGCAGCAATTGGACTAGCGGGAGGGGCCTGGAGACCCAGTACTTA. It yields the protein CASSNWTSGRGLETQYL. The gene calls are TRBV28 and TRBJ2-5; TRBD2 aligns across 15 bases. The V gene end was trimmed by 6 bases and the J gene end by 5 bases; junction bases not matched to a gene: 10. The CDR3 has 17 amino acids. Germline V CDR1 and CDR2: MDHEN, SYDVKM.